This note documents a single T cell receptor beta chain sequence. The antigen is unknown. This sample is part of a study of cytomegalovirus exposure and HLA in healthy donors. About the research overall: An early release of data contained 75 million to 90 million unique TCRs, which came from HLA-typed donors. Study-wide points: Later on, an analysis tied around 17,000 TCR beta sequences to HLA alleles at 0.05 false discovery rate. In a later analysis, TCR beta V- and J-gene trimming showed a link to a missense DCLRE1C variant.

Germline CDR1 and CDR2: KGHSH and LQKENI. V shed 2 bases, J shed 4 bases, and the junction held 8 bases outside the gene matches. The CDR3 loop spans 17 amino acids. The study ran its PCR with 60 Vbeta and 13 Jbeta primers. Profiled with immunoSEQ multiplex PCR; TCRdb holds only in-frame clones, not every one. The repertoire holds approximately 180,000 clones, with under 80% as singletons. The chain uses TRBV18 and TRBJ2-1; TRBD2 matches 10 bases. Sequencing was carried out using PBMCs. This clonotype originated in a woman in her forties or fifties in good health and CMV-seropositive. The CDR3 DNA reads as TGTGCCAGCTCACCAGAAGCGGGGGGGCCAGGGTACAATGAGCAGTTCTTC. Translated, it gives CASSPEAGGPGYNEQFF.